The rows below give T cell receptor beta chains drawn from one sample of a study of T cell repertoires in cytomegalovirus infection. In TCRdb, the reads were re-called with MiXCR into one record per CDR3 protein. The sample includes fewer than 200,000 distinct CDR3 sequences, around 15% seen only once; the top ten take roughly 30%. Sequencing input: PBMCs. The receptors shown here come from a human donor in good health (CMV status not recorded). Some clones in this sample may be carry-over from other donors' samples. CDR3s include the opening cysteine and the closing phenylalanine or tryptophan. Fields, in order: J gene, clone size, V gene, CDR3 length, D gene, CDR3 protein, CDR3 DNA. D genes are given only for firm matches. The listing skips clone size in some rows; elsewhere it reads once, few, many or a size class.

TRBJ2-5	NA	TRBV4-1	15	TRBD2	CASSLVLEPGGTQYF	TGCGCCAGCAGCCTAGTCCTAGAGCCGGGAGGGACCCAGTACTTC
TRBJ1-2	many	TRBV7-2	12	NA	CASSPTALGYTF	TGTGCCAGCAGCCCTACCGCTCTTGGCTACACCTTC
TRBJ1-2	many	TRBV7-6	15	TRBD1	CASSQGGGANYGYTF	TGTGCCAGCAGCCAGGGGGGGGGCGCGAACTATGGCTACACCTTC
TRBJ1-1	many	TRBV6-5	11	NA	CASSFYTEAFF	TGTGCCAGCAGTTTCTACACTGAAGCTTTCTTT
TRBJ1-5	few	TRBV2	13	NA	CASSEGSWQPQHF	TGTGCCAGCAGTGAAGGATCTTGGCAGCCCCAGCATTTT
TRBJ1-3	many	TRBV7-2	15	NA	CASSQRPLSGNTIYF	TGTGCCAGCAGCCAAAGGCCCCTCTCTGGAAACACCATATATTTT
TRBJ1-5	many	TRBV10-3	13	NA	CAIRSIKGQPQHF	TGTGCCATCAGGTCAATAAAGGGTCAGCCCCAGCATTTT
TRBJ2-7	NA	TRBV2	11	NA	CASSGTNEQYF	TGTGCCAGCAGTGGGACTAACGAGCAGTACTTC
TRBJ2-3	many	TRBV10-2	15	NA	CASSLSRSGEDTQYF	TGCGCCAGCAGCCTTTCGCGGTCGGGGGAAGATACGCAGTATTTT
TRBJ2-1	few	TRBV4-2	14	NA	CASSQDRLDNEQFF	TGTGCCAGCAGCCAAGACAGACTAGACAATGAGCAGTTCTTC
TRBJ2-3	many	TRBV7-6	17	TRBD2	CASSLGGSGGPVDTQYF	TGTGCCAGCAGCTTGGGGGGTAGCGGGGGCCCCGTGGATACGCAGTATTTT
TRBJ2-7	NA	TRBV7-8	14	NA	CASSSRTRGDEQYF	TGTGCCAGCAGCTCCAGAACCAGGGGCGACGAGCAGTACTTC
TRBJ2-1	few	TRBV5-4	18	NA	CASSLKPGLVSSYNEQFF	TGTGCCAGCAGCTTGAAACCGGGACTGGTTAGCTCCTACAATGAGCAGTTCTTC
TRBJ2-2	many	TRBV7-2	14	NA	CASSLESGTGELFF	TGTGCCAGCAGCTTAGAATCAGGGACCGGGGAGCTGTTTTTT
TRBJ1-5	many	TRBV28	16	NA	CASRLRTPQPNQPQHF	TGTGCCAGCAGGCTTAGGACACCCCAACCCAATCAGCCCCAGCATTTT
TRBJ2-2	NA	TRBV5-4	15	NA	CASSSPRLNTGELFF	TGTGCCAGCAGCAGCCCTAGACTGAACACCGGGGAGCTGTTTTTT
TRBJ1-4	NA	TRBV15	13	NA	CATSRANNEKLFF	TGTGCCACCAGCAGAGCCAATAATGAAAAACTGTTTTTT
TRBJ1-1	many	TRBV12-3/TRBV12-4	14	NA	CASSLAIGDTEAFF	TGTGCCAGCAGTTTAGCGATCGGGGACACTGAAGCTTTCTTT
TRBJ2-1	many	TRBV6-1	15	TRBD1	CASSSGQGYYNEQFF	TGTGCCAGCAGTTCAGGACAGGGGTACTACAATGAGCAGTTCTTC
TRBJ1-3	NA	TRBV7-9	16	TRBD1	CASSLEGQGAGNTIYF	TGTGCCAGCAGCTTAGAAGGACAGGGGGCCGGAAACACCATATATTTT
TRBJ2-3	few	TRBV18	15	NA	CASSPDRTGTDTQYF	TGTGCCAGCTCACCCGACAGAACCGGCACAGATACGCAGTATTTT
TRBJ2-7	many	TRBV7-2	11	NA	CASSLLDEQYF	TGTGCCAGCAGCTTACTGGACGAGCAGTACTTC
TRBJ2-7	many	TRBV7-2	11	NA	CASSPDYIAYF	TGTGCCAGCAGCCCTGACTACATAGCGTACTTC
TRBJ2-1	few	TRBV10-3	13	NA	CATEGESYNEQFF	TGTGCCACGGAGGGAGAGTCCTACAATGAGCAGTTCTTC
TRBJ2-7	many	TRBV19	15	NA	CASSSRARVLYEQYF	TGTGCCAGTAGTTCCCGGGCCAGGGTTCTCTACGAGCAGTACTTC
TRBJ2-5	many	TRBV5-4	15	TRBD2	CASSLGGLEQETQYF	TGTGCCAGCAGCTTGGGGGGACTAGAACAAGAGACCCAGTACTTC
TRBJ2-1	many	TRBV12-3/TRBV12-4	15	TRBD2	CASSPGLAGSNEQFF	TGTGCCAGCAGCCCGGGACTAGCGGGCTCCAATGAGCAGTTCTTC
TRBJ1-1	few	TRBV5-1	14	TRBD1	CASSHLRDRAEAFF	TGCGCCAGCAGCCACCTCCGGGACAGGGCTGAAGCTTTCTTT
TRBJ1-4	many	TRBV4-2	16	TRBD1	CASSQDAGQVLEKLFF	TGTGCCAGCAGCCAAGATGCGGGACAGGTGTTGGAAAAACTGTTTTTT
TRBJ1-1	few	TRBV7-9	13	NA	CASSSPRGTEAFF	TGTGCCAGCAGCTCACCCCGGGGCACTGAAGCTTTCTTT
TRBJ2-5	many	TRBV7-6	16	TRBD2	CASSHRLAGGEETQYF	TGTGCCAGCAGCCATCGACTAGCGGGGGGAGAAGAGACCCAGTACTTC
TRBJ2-2	many	TRBV28	17	NA	CASSSLDGLLNTGELFF	TGTGCCAGCAGTTCACTGGATGGACTGCTGAACACCGGGGAGCTGTTTTTT
TRBJ2-3	many	TRBV7-3	14	TRBD2	CASSLGGLAGTQYF	TGTGCCAGCAGCTTAGGGGGACTAGCGGGTACGCAGTATTTT
TRBJ1-1	few	TRBV7-9	18	TRBD1	CASSPPGQAPLSDTEAFF	TGTGCCAGCAGCCCGCCCGGACAGGCCCCGCTGTCGGACACTGAAGCTTTCTTT
TRBJ2-1	many	TRBV7-3	17	TRBD2	CASSPASGVPSYNEQFF	TGTGCCAGCAGCCCCGCTAGCGGTGTTCCCTCTTACAATGAGCAGTTCTTC
TRBJ2-1	few	TRBV28	16	NA	CASSLRLAGLVNEQFF	TGTGCCAGCAGTCTCCGTTTGGCGGGACTGGTAAATGAGCAGTTCTTC
TRBJ1-1	many	TRBV12-3/TRBV12-4	16	NA	CASGLERGLQNTEAFF	TGTGCCAGCGGATTGGAAAGGGGTCTTCAAAACACTGAAGCTTTCTTT
TRBJ1-5	once	TRBV15	15	TRBD1	CATSSGQGWNQPQHF	TGTGCCACCAGCAGTGGACAGGGTTGGAATCAGCCCCAGCATTTT
TRBJ1-1	many	TRBV29-1	13	NA	CSTTSGVFTEAFF	TGCAGCACCACATCGGGGGTGTTCACTGAAGCTTTCTTT
TRBJ2-1	few	TRBV18	14	NA	CASSPSEGGTGRFF	TGTGCCAGCTCACCCTCCGAAGGGGGAACTGGTCGATTCTTC
TRBJ1-5	many	TRBV7-2	16	TRBD1	CASSSSTGLPRQPQHF	TGTGCCAGCAGCTCTTCGACAGGGCTGCCACGGCAGCCCCAGCATTTT
TRBJ1-1	many	TRBV7-2	15	TRBD1	CASSLRGQPNTEAFF	TGTGCCAGCAGCTTAAGGGGACAGCCGAACACTGAAGCTTTCTTT
TRBJ1-3	few	TRBV20-1	15	TRBD1	CSAQNPGTARSPIYF	TGCAGTGCTCAAAACCCCGGGACAGCCCGGAGTCCCATATATTTT
TRBJ2-2	many	TRBV7-2	16	NA	CASSLKGRTNTGELFF	TGTGCCAGCAGCTTGAAGGGCAGAACGAACACCGGGGAGCTGTTTTTT
TRBJ2-4	NA	TRBV28	13	NA	CASSSAGRNIQYF	TGTGCCAGCAGCTCCGCAGGGAGAAACATTCAGTACTTC
TRBJ2-5	few	TRBV28	15	NA	CASSLAGLGDKTQYF	TGTGCCAGCAGTTTAGCCGGACTGGGGGACAAGACCCAGTACTTC